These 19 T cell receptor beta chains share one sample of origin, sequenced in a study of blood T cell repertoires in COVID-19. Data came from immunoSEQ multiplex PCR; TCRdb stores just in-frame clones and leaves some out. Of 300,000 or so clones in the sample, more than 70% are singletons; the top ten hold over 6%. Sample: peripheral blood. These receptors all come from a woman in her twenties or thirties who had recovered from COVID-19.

The CDR3 here is CATSRQGPTEAFF. CDR3 in DNA: TGTGCCACCAGCAGACAGGGGCCCACTGAAGCTTTCTTT. The chain couples TRBV15 to TRBJ1-1; perhaps TRBD1 as D (6 bases). Trimming took 2 bases from V and 4 from J, leaving 8 bases between them. CDR3 length equals 13 residues. Germline V gene data show CDR1 as LNHNV and CDR2 as YYDKDF (reference sequence). Drawing the rest from reference TRBV15 and TRBJ1-1, the complete variable domain is DAMVIQNPRYQVTQFGKPVTLSCSQTLNHNVMYWYQQKSSQAPKLLFHYYDKDFNNEADTPDNFQSRRPNTSFCFLDIRSPGLGDTAMYLCATSRQGPTEAFFGQGTRLTVV.

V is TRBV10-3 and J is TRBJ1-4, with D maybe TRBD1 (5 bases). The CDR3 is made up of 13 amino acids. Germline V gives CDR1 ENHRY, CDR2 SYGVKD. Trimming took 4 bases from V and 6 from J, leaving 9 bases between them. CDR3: CAISGGLDEKLFF. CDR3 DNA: TGTGCCATCAGTGGGGGACTGGATGAAAAACTGTTTTTT.

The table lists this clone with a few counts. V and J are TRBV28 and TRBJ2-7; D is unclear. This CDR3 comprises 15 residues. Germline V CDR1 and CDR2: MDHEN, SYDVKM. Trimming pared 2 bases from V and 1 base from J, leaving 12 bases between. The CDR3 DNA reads TGTGCCAGCAGTTTAGAAAACCGAGCGTCCTACGAGCAGTACTTC. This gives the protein CASSLENRASYEQYF.

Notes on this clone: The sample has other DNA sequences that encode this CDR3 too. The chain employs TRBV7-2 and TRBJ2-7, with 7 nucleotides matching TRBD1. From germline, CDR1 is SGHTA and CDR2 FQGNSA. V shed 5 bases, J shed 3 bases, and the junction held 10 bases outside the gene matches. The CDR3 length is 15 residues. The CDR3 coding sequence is TGTGCCAGCAGCCCAACTGGGACAGTTAGCTACGAGCAGTACTTC. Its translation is CASSPTGTVSYEQYF.

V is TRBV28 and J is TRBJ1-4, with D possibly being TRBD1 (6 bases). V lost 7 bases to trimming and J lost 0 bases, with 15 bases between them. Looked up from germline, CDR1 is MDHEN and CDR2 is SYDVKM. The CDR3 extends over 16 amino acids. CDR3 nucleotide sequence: TGTGCCAGCACCGGACAGATCTTTGCAACTAATGAAAAACTGTTTTTT. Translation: CASTGQIFATNEKLFF.

The CDR3 reads CASTPTGLTEAFF. The CDR3 nucleotides read TGTGCCAGCACCCCGACAGGTCTCACTGAAGCTTTCTTT. The V and J genes are TRBV28 and TRBJ1-1, with D perhaps TRBD1 (6 bases). The V end was cut by 7 bases, the J end by 4 bases, with 13 bases between. The CDR3 is made up of 13 amino acids. Germline V CDR1 and CDR2: MDHEN, SYDVKM. Based on the CDR3 plus reference TRBV28 and TRBJ1-1, the full variable domain is DVKVTQSSRYLVKRTGEKVFLECVQDMDHENMFWYRQDPGLGLRLIYFSYDVKMKEKGDIPEGYSVSREKKERFSLILESASTNQTSMYLCASTPTGLTEAFFGQGTRLTVV.

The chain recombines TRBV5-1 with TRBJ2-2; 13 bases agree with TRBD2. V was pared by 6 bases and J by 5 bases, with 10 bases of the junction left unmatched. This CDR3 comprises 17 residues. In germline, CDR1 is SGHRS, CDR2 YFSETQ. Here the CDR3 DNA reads TGCGCCAGCACCGGACTAGCGGGGGCTCGATTGACCGGGGAGCTGTTTTTT. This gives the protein CASTGLAGARLTGELFF. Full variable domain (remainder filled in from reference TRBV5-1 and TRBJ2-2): KAGVTQTPRYLIKTRGQQVTLSCSPISGHRSVSWYQQTPGQGLQFLFEYFSETQRNKGNFPGRFSGRQFSNSRSEMNVSTLELGDSALYLCASTGLAGARLTGELFFGEGSRLTVL.

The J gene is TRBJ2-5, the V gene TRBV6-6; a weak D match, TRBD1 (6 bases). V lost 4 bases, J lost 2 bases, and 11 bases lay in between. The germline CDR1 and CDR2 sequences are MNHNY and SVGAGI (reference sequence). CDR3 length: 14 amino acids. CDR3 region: CASSSGQFQETQYF. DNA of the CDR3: TGTGCCAGCAGTTCGGGACAATTTCAAGAGACCCAGTACTTC.

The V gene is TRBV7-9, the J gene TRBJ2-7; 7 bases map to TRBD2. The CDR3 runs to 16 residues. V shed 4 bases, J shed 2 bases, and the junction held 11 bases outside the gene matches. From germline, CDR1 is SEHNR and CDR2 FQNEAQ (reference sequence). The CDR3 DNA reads TGTGCCAGCAGCTCTACGGGGGGACTCGCACCCTACGAGCAGTACTTC. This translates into CASSSTGGLAPYEQYF.

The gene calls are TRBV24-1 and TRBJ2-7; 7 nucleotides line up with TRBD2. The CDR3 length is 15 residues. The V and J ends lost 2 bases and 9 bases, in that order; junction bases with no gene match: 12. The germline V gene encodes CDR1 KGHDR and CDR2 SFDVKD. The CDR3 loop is CATSDSSTGGLGQYF. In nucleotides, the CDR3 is TGTGCCACCAGTGATTCTAGTACGGGAGGTCTAGGGCAGTACTTC.

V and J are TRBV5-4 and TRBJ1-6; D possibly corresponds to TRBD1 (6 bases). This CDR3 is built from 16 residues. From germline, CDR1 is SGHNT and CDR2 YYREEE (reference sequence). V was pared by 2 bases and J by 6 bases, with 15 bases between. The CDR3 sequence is CASSFDLRDINSPLHF. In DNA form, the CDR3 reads TGTGCCAGCAGCTTCGATCTCCGGGACATTAATTCACCCCTCCACTTT.

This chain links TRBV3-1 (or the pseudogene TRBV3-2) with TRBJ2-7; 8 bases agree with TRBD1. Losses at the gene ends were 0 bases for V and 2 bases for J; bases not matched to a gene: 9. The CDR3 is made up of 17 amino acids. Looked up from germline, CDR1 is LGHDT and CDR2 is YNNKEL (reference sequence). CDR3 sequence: CASSQDLRQGLTYEQYF. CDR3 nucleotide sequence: TGTGCCAGCAGCCAAGATTTACGACAGGGGTTGACCTACGAGCAGTACTTC.

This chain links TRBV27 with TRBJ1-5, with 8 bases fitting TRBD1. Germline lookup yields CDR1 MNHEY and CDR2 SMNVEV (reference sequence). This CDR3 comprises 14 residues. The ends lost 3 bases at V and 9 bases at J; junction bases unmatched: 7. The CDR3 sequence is CASSFRGLLWPQHF. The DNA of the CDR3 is TGTGCCAGCAGTTTCAGGGGGCTCCTTTGGCCCCAGCATTTT.

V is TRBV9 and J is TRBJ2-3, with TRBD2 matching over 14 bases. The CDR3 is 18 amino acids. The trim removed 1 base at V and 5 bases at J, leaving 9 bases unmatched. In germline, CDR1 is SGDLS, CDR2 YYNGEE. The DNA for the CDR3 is TGTGCCAGCAGCGTAAGGGCGACTAGCGGGGGGGCCATAGATACGCAGTATTTT. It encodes CASSVRATSGGAIDTQYF.

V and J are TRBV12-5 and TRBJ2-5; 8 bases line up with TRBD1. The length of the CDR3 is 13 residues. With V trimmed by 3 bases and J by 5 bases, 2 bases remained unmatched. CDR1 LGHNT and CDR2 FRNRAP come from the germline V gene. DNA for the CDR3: TGTGCTAGTGGTTTTCAGGGGGCCGAGACCCAGTACTTC. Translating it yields CASGFQGAETQYF.

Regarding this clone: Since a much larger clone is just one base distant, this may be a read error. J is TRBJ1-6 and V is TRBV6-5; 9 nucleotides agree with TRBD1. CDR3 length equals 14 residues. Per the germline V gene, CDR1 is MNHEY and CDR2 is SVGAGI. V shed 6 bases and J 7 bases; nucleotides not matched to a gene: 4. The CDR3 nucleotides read TGTGCCAGCAGCACCGGGACAGGGAATTCACCCCTCCACTTT. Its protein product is CASSTGTGNSPLHF.

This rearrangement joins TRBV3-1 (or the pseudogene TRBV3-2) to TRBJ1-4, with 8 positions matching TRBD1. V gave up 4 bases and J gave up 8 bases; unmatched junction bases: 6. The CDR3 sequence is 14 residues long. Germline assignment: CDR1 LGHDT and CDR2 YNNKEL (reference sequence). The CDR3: CASSPTGAGEKLFF. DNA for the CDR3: TGTGCCAGCAGCCCGACAGGGGCAGGGGAAAAACTGTTTTTT.

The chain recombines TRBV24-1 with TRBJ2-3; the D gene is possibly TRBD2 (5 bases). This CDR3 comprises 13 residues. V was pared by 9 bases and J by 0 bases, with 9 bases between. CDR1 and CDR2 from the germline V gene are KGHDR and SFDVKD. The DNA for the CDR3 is TGTGCCACCTCTTCGGGGAGCACAGATACGCAGTATTTT. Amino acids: CATSSGSTDTQYF.

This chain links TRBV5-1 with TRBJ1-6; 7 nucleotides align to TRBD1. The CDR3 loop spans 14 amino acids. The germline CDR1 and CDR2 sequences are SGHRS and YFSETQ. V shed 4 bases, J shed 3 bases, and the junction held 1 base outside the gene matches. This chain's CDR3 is CASSRDSYNSPLHF. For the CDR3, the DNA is TGCGCCAGCAGCCGGGACAGCTATAATTCACCCCTCCACTTT.